Each of the 30 T cell receptor beta chains below was sequenced from the same sample in a study of metastatic and nonmetastatic thyroid tumors. TCRdb re-called the PCR reads via MiXCR. Among roughly 5,900 clones listed, more than 25% were seen once. Ahead of thyroid surgery, no patient had received treatment of any kind. The sample consisted of adjacent normal tissue. All receptors come from a male donor with papillary thyroid cancer or a benign thyroid nodule (not recorded which). Some clones in this sample may be carry-over from other donors' samples.

This clone was observed a handful of times. A much larger clonotype is one base distant, so this may be a read error. V gene TRBV6-2 or TRBV6-3 combines with J gene TRBJ2-7; possibly TRBD2 for D (5 bases). Looked up from germline, CDR1 is MNHEY and CDR2 is SVGEGT. This CDR3 spans 15 amino acids. V dropped 7 bases and J dropped 3 bases, with 19 bases sitting between them. The chain's CDR3 is CASNQASRRDYEQYF. The CDR3 DNA follows: TGTGCCAGCAATCAAGCCTCAAGACGGGACTACGAGCAGTACTTC.

By proportion, this clone is medium-sized. The gene calls are TRBV27 and TRBJ2-7, with D tentatively TRBD2 (6 bases). CDR1 and CDR2 (germline): MNHEY, SMNVEV (reference sequence). The CDR3 runs to 13 residues. The V end lost 3 bases, the J end lost 4 bases, and 10 bases lay between the germline ends. The CDR3 region has the DNA TGTGCCAGCAGTTTCGTGGGGGGATACGAGCAGTACTTC. Its translation is CASSFVGGYEQYF.

In this sample, this clone is medium-sized (0.01 to 0.1%). The CDR3 DNA sequence: TGTGCCACCAGCAGAGATCTAGTTGATGGTGGCGAGCAGTACTTC. It encodes CATSRDLVDGGEQYF. The rearrangement links TRBV15 to TRBJ2-7; D remains ambiguous. The CDR3 loop spans 15 amino acids. Germline V gene sequence: CDR1 LNHNV, CDR2 YYDKDF (reference sequence). Trimming shortened V by 0 bases and J by 6 bases, and 15 bases separated the two germline ends.

This clone was recorded many times. The rearrangement links TRBV9 to TRBJ2-5, with a tentative D call TRBD2 (8 bases). In germline, CDR1 is SGDLS, CDR2 YYNGEE. The V end was cut by 4 bases, the J end by 5 bases, with 21 bases between. CDR3 length equals 16 residues. Here the CDR3 reads CASSSGGSGSGETQYF. CDR3 DNA sequence: TGTGCCAGCAGCTCAGGGGGAAGCGGGAGTGGGGAGACCCAGTACTTC.

This clone was seen repeatedly, ten times or more. Its ends do not fully match the called genes, so a read error is possible. The chain carries TRBV5-1 and TRBJ2-5; 8 bases are a match to TRBD1. This CDR3 is built from 15 residues. Germline loops: CDR1 SGHRS, CDR2 YFSETQ. The CDR3 DNA reads as TGCGCCGGCAGCGCCCGACAGGGGTACCAAGAGACCCAGTACTTC. This sequence encodes CAGSARQGYQETQYF.

The chain is built from TRBV11-2 and TRBJ2-1; perhaps TRBD1 as D (6 bases). This CDR3 spans 17 amino acids. Germline values: CDR1 SGHAT, CDR2 FQNNGV. The V end was cut by 1 base, the J end by 0 bases, with 13 bases between. The CDR3 bases are TGTGCCAGCAGCTTAGTTGGACAGCTCAGCTCCTACAATGAGCAGTTCTTC. This gives the protein CASSLVGQLSSYNEQFF.

As for this clone: It may be a read error: a sequence one base away is much more abundant. V is TRBV12-3 or TRBV12-4 and J is TRBJ1-2; 9 bases match TRBD1. This CDR3 has 15 residues. V lost 6 bases to trimming and J lost 5 bases; unmatched junction nucleotides: 10. Here the CDR3 reads CASSHLPTGGYGYTF. DNA for the CDR3: TGTGCCAGCAGCCACCTACCGACAGGGGGGTATGGCTACACCTTC.

The count of this clone is one. The V and J genes are TRBV20-1 and TRBJ2-1, with D uncertain. CDR3 length: 14 residues. V gave up 2 bases and J gave up 2 bases, with 10 bases separating them. Germline CDR1 DFQATT, CDR2 SNEGSKA (reference sequence). The CDR3 loop is CSARKFDAYNEQFF. The CDR3 DNA reads TGCAGTGCTAGAAAATTCGATGCCTACAATGAGCAGTTCTTC.

This chain links TRBV6-1 with TRBJ2-6; D is tentatively TRBD1 or TRBD2 (5 bases each). Trimming cost V 5 bases and J 3 bases, with 14 bases left between them. This CDR3 region has 16 residues. Germline CDR1 MNHNS, CDR2 SASEGT. The CDR3 region is CASSSGPRGGANVLTF. In DNA, the CDR3 is TGTGCCAGCAGTTCGGGACCTCGGGGTGGGGCCAACGTCCTGACTTTC.

This clone occurred a few times. V is TRBV11-2 and J is TRBJ2-7; 8 positions match TRBD2. J lost 7 bases, V lost 3 bases, and 14 bases had no gene match. The CDR3 length is 16 residues. Germline lookup yields CDR1 SGHAT and CDR2 FQNNGV. The CDR3 DNA reads TGTGCCAGCAGCTTCCGGGGGGGCACCACTTTTGGGGAGCAGTACTTC. Protein product: CASSFRGGTTFGEQYF.

Many counts were recorded for this clone. The same CDR3 is also encoded by other DNA sequences in this sample. This rearrangement joins TRBV2 to TRBJ2-5; no definite D call. The CDR3 contains 13 residues. The germline V gene has CDR1 SNHLY and CDR2 FYNNEI. V lost 7 bases, J lost 0 bases, and 9 bases lay in between. The CDR3 bases are TGTGCCAGCACGGAAATCAACCAAGAGACCCAGTACTTC. Translating gives CASTEINQETQYF.

The sample holds many counts of this clone. A much larger clone lies one base from this, so it may be a read error. This specimen includes other DNA sequences encoding the same CDR3. The rearrangement joins TRBV6-2 or TRBV6-3 to TRBJ2-5; the match to TRBD2 covers 13 bases. This CDR3 has 18 residues. Germline-derived CDR1 and CDR2 are MNHEY and SVGEGT. CDR3 loop: CASSYVRTSGSSQETQYF. The CDR3 DNA sequence: TGTGCCAGCAGTTACGTGCGGACTAGCGGGAGCAGCCAAGAGACCCAATACTTC.

This clone is large (0.1 to 1%) in the sample. This chain links TRBV25-1 with TRBJ2-7; D not certain. The CDR3 totals 14 residues. The germline V and J ends were trimmed by 3 bases and 0 bases, with 9 bases remaining between them. The germline V gene has CDR1 MGHDK and CDR2 SYGVNS. The CDR3, as DNA: TGTGCCAGCAGTGATTCCCGGGCCTCCTACGAGCAGTACTTC. Translation: CASSDSRASYEQYF.

There are a few counts of this clone. The chain recombines TRBV12-3 or TRBV12-4 with TRBJ1-4; D gene uncertain. CDR3 length: 12 amino acids. Trimming pared 7 bases from V and 4 bases from J, leaving 7 bases between. In DNA form, the CDR3 reads TGTGCCAGCACACAGAATAATGAAAAACTGTTTTTT. Amino acid sequence: CASTQNNEKLFF.

This clone is medium-sized by share. The rearrangement links TRBV5-1 to TRBJ2-7, with a possible D match to TRBD2 (6 bases). The CDR3 is 14 residues long. The V gene's germline CDR1 is SGHRS and CDR2 YFSETQ. Trimming removed 3 bases from V and 0 bases from J, with 10 bases in between. The CDR3 DNA reads TGCGCCAGCAGCTCCGGGACTGGCTCCTACGAGCAGTACTTC. Translation: CASSSGTGSYEQYF.

This clone was observed at least ten times. Other DNA variants within this sample encode the same CDR3. The chain recombines TRBV7-8 with TRBJ2-7; 10 nucleotides line up with TRBD1. Per germline, CDR1 SGHVS and CDR2 FQNEAQ. V shed 0 bases, J shed 6 bases, and the junction held 2 bases outside the gene matches. This CDR3 has 14 residues. CDR3 nucleotide sequence: TGTGCCAGCAGCTTAGCGTGGGACAGGGGCGAGCAGTACTTC. Translated, it gives CASSLAWDRGEQYF.

This clone rates as medium-sized. J is TRBJ1-6 and V is TRBV25-1; D is uncertain. The V gene's germline CDR1 is MGHDK and CDR2 SYGVNS. Trimming left V 3 bases short and J 10 bases short, with 13 bases between. This CDR3 has 14 residues. In DNA form, the CDR3 reads TGTGCCAGCAGTGACCCATCGTTGTGGTCACCCCTCCACTTT. Translation gives CASSDPSLWSPLHF.

This clone was seen more than once but under ten times. Written as DNA, the CDR3 is TGTGCCAGCAGTCCCCTAGCGGGGGCCGACTCTGGGGCCAACGTCCTGACTTTC. Translating gives CASSPLAGADSGANVLTF. This chain connects TRBV12-3 or TRBV12-4 to TRBJ2-6; TRBD2 aligns across 10 bases. This CDR3 has 18 residues. Trimming cost V 5 bases and J 0 bases; bases outside gene matches: 7.

V gene TRBV7-8 combines with J gene TRBJ1-2; TRBD1 aligns across 9 bases. The germline CDR1 and CDR2 sequences are SGHVS and FQNEAQ. The CDR3 contains 16 residues. J lost 7 bases, V lost 1 base, and 10 bases had no gene match. The CDR3 protein is CASSLGSSQGASGYTF. The CDR3 DNA reads as TGTGCCAGCAGCTTAGGGTCCTCACAGGGGGCAAGTGGCTACACCTTC.

The chain combines TRBV20-1 with TRBJ2-7, with D uncertain. V shed 0 bases and J shed 8 bases, with 5 bases lying between them. The CDR3 extends over 10 amino acids. CDR1 is DFQATT and CDR2 is SNEGSKA in the germline V gene (reference sequence). The CDR3 loop is CSARDSQQYF. CDR3 nucleotide sequence: TGCAGTGCTAGAGATTCGCAGCAGTACTTC.

This clone was observed a handful of times. This rearrangement joins TRBV10-3 to TRBJ2-2; D perhaps matches TRBD2 (6 bases). Germline CDR1 ENHRY, CDR2 SYGVKD. There are 15 residues in the CDR3. V shed 4 bases and J shed 0 bases, with 9 bases lying between them. The CDR3 bases are TGTGCCATCAGTGTGGGCGGGGCGAACACCGGGGAGCTGTTTTTT. Translating it yields CAISVGGANTGELFF.

Sample share makes this clone medium-sized (0.01 to 0.1%). The gene calls are TRBV30 and TRBJ2-3, with D perhaps given as TRBD1 or TRBD2 (5 bases each). The CDR3 extends over 14 amino acids. V was cut by 4 bases and J by 5 bases, with 16 bases left in between. Germline values: CDR1 GTSNPN, CDR2 SVGIG (reference sequence). The CDR3 nucleotides are TGTGCCTGGAATCCGGGACCATCTCAAGATACGCAGTATTTT. Its translation: CAWNPGPSQDTQYF. Based on the CDR3 plus reference TRBV30 and TRBJ2-3, the full variable domain is SQTIHQWPATLVQPVGSPLSLECTVEGTSNPNLYWYRQAAGRGLQLLFYSVGIGQISSEVPQNLSASRPQDRQFILSSKKLLLSDSGFYLCAWNPGPSQDTQYFGPGTRLTVL.

There are a few counts of this clone. This chain joins TRBV7-3 and TRBJ2-3, with D possibly matching TRBD2 (7 bases). V was cut by 3 bases and J by 3 bases, with 13 bases left in between. Germline CDR1 and CDR2: SGHTA and FQGTGA. The CDR3 totals 15 residues. This chain's CDR3 is CASSLGGGLTDTQYF. The CDR3 DNA is TGTGCCAGCAGCTTGGGCGGGGGCTTGACAGATACGCAGTATTTT.

This chain joins TRBV6-2 or TRBV6-3 and TRBJ2-7; 8 nucleotides match TRBD1. Germline lookup yields CDR1 MNHEY and CDR2 SVGEGT. The junction had 10 bases not matched to a gene; V was cut back by 5 bases and J by 7 bases. The CDR3 spans 14 residues. The CDR3 region has the DNA TGTGCCAGCAGTCTACAGGGGGGATTGGGGGAGCAGTACTTC. It translates to CASSLQGGLGEQYF.

J is TRBJ1-1 and V is TRBV20-1; the match to TRBD1 covers 7 bases. This CDR3 contains 12 residues. With V trimmed by 4 bases and J by 4 bases, 3 bases remained unmatched. Per the germline V gene, CDR1 is DFQATT and CDR2 is SNEGSKA (reference sequence). The CDR3 loop is CSAKDRLTEAFF. CDR3 sequence (DNA): TGCAGTGCTAAGGACAGGCTCACTGAAGCTTTCTTT.

The rearrangement joins TRBV9 to TRBJ1-2; the D gene is possibly TRBD1 (6 bases). The CDR3 length is 13 residues. Germline-derived CDR1 and CDR2 are SGDLS and YYNGEE. Trimming took off 7 bases at V and 4 bases at J, with 14 bases between the two ends. The CDR3 protein is CASASSGVYGYTF. The CDR3 DNA reads as TGTGCCAGCGCCTCGTCAGGGGTCTATGGCTACACCTTC.

In its sample, this clone was seen a few times. This chain connects TRBV29-1 to TRBJ1-2; D is uncertain. The CDR3 sequence is 11 residues long. Between the trimmed V and J ends, which lost 7 bases and 4 bases, there was a span of 10 bases. The germline CDR1 and CDR2 sequences are SQVTM and ANQGSEA. The CDR3 DNA reads TGCAGCGCCGGGGTAACCTATGGCTACACCTTC. Protein product: CSAGVTYGYTF.

In DNA form, the CDR3 reads TGCGCCAGCCGTCGGACAGGCCCAGATAAAACCTTCGATTACTATGGCTACACCTTC. It specifies CASRRTGPDKTFDYYGYTF. The rearrangement links TRBV10-1 to TRBJ1-2; the match to TRBD1 covers 7 bases. Germline V gene lookup returns CDR1 WNHNN and CDR2 SYGVQD (reference sequence). V shed 8 bases and J 3 bases; nucleotides not matched to a gene: 24. The CDR3 is 19 residues long.

V is TRBV11-2 and J is TRBJ2-1; D is perhaps TRBD2 (6 bases). CDR1 and CDR2 (germline): SGHAT, FQNNGV. This CDR3 is 13 amino acids long. V lost 7 bases, J lost 6 bases, and 13 bases lay in between. The CDR3 coding sequence is TGTGCCAGCATCGTAAGACTAGTCAATGAGCAGTTCTTC. Protein: CASIVRLVNEQFF.

This chain joins TRBV20-1 and TRBJ2-7; D gene ambiguous. V was clipped by 5 bases and J by 4 bases, with 12 bases between them. Looked up from germline, CDR1 is DFQATT and CDR2 is SNEGSKA (reference sequence). The CDR3 contains 12 residues. CDR3 amino acids: CSASFSRYEQYF. The CDR3 region has the DNA TGCAGTGCTTCCTTTAGTAGATACGAGCAGTACTTC.